This T cell receptor (beta chain) was recovered during a study of OX40 agonist ivuxolimab in advanced cancers. This CDR3 spans 15 amino acids. Germline CDR1 MNHEY, CDR2 SVGAGI. The ends lost 6 bases at V and 6 bases at J; junction bases unmatched: 8. Profiling relied on immunoSEQ multiplex PCR, and the TCRdb table lists in-frame clones only, not all of them. The table has about 100,000 clones, 75% to 95% seen once. This TCR derives from an adult with an advanced solid tumor such as melanoma, head and neck, liver or kidney cancer. Sequencing was performed on CD4+ or CD8+ T cells sorted from blood, taken in a trial of the OX40 agonist ivuxolimab. The chain employs TRBV6-5 and TRBJ1-2; 12 bases match TRBD1. The CDR3 bases are TGTGCCAGCAGATTTGAGGGACAGGGGGCAGATGGCTACACCTTC. This codes for CASRFEGQGADGYTF.